This is a list of T cell receptor beta chains from one sample in a study of regulatory T cells in long-lasting Graves disease. TCRdb reanalysed the multiplex PCR reads using MiXCR and keeps one entry per CDR3 protein. The sample yields approximately 470,000 distinct CDR3 sequences, roughly 16% seen once. The same sample was also studied in work on T cells in Graves' hyperthyroidism and ophthalmopathy.

The sample here was peripheral blood mononuclear cells (PBMCs), taken at new diagnosis, from a patient treated with antithyroid drugs. The origin of the receptors is a man aged 35 to 55 with Graves disease. The CDR3 runs from the conserved cysteine through the conserved F or W. The D gene is left open where the match is weak. A row's size may be missing; if present it is once, few, many or a size class.

J gene | CDR3 length | V gene | D gene | clone size | CDR3 DNA | CDR3 protein
TRBJ2-3 | 13 | TRBV4-2 | - | few | TGTGCCAGCAGCCAAGAGGACTTAGATACGCAGTATTTT | CASSQEDLDTQYF
TRBJ1-4 | 13 | TRBV11-2 | TRBD1 | - | TGTGCTTCAGGGGGGGCGCCGAATGAAAAACTGTTTTTT | CASGGAPNEKLFF
TRBJ2-7 | 13 | TRBV12-5 | - | many | TGTGCTAGTGCCCGGGACATGACCTACGAGCAGTACTTC | CASARDMTYEQYF
TRBJ2-2 | 15 | TRBV12-5 | TRBD2 | many | TGTGCTAGCTTACCGGGACTAGCGGGCACCGGGGAGCTGTTTTTT | CASLPGLAGTGELFF
TRBJ2-1 | 15 | TRBV28 | - | many | TGTGCCAGCAGTTTGCTAGGGGGTAAAGTGGGTGAGCAGTTCTTC | CASSLLGGKVGEQFF
TRBJ2-7 | 14 | TRBV7-9 | - | - | TGTGCCAGCAGCTTTCTAGGAGGCGTAAGCGAGCAGTACTTC | CASSFLGGVSEQYF
TRBJ2-7 | 15 | TRBV3-1 | TRBD1 | many | TGTGCCAGCAGCGGAGGGACAGGGGGCCCCTACGAGCAGTACTTC | CASSGGTGGPYEQYF
TRBJ2-3 | 14 | TRBV18 | TRBD1 | many | TGTGCCAGCTCACCAACGACAGGGTCAGATACGCAGTATTTT | CASSPTTGSDTQYF
TRBJ2-3 | 12 | TRBV28 | - | many | TGTGCCAGCAGTCTACCAGGGTCGGCGCAGTATTTT | CASSLPGSAQYF
TRBJ2-2 | 16 | TRBV12-3/TRBV12-4 | - | many | TGTGCCAGCAGTCCAGCGGTGGCAGGGGGGATCGGGGAGCTGTTTTTT | CASSPAVAGGIGELFF
TRBJ2-2 | 15 | TRBV7-2 | - | few | TGTGCCAGCAGCTTAGTCCGTGCGAACACCGGGGAGCTGTTTTTT | CASSLVRANTGELFF
TRBJ1-1 | 14 | TRBV2 | - | few | TGTGCCAGCAGGGTATATCCACTCCACACTGAAGCTTTCTTT | CASRVYPLHTEAFF
TRBJ2-1 | 14 | TRBV27 | TRBD1 | many | TGTGCCAGCAGTTTATACAGGGGAGACAATGAGCAGTTCTTC | CASSLYRGDNEQFF
TRBJ2-3 | 17 | TRBV4-1 | TRBD2 | - | TGCGCTAGCAGCCGGGAGGCCAGCGGGAAGCGAGCAGATACGCAGTATTTT | CASSREASGKRADTQYF
TRBJ2-1 | 16 | TRBV7-9 | TRBD2 | - | TGTGCCAGCAGCGGCCGGGCGGGGGGTTCCTACAATGAGCAGTTCTTC | CASSGRAGGSYNEQFF